This TCR beta chain comes out of a study of cytomegalovirus exposure and HLA in healthy donors. Study summary: Earlier work reported 90 million to 120 million unique TCR beta sequences from roughly 180 million T cells. Study findings and constraints: According to an earlier analysis, most TCR beta V segments yielded productive rearrangements about 87% or about 30% of the time. The authors enumerated under 200 TCR beta chains as linked to cytomegalovirus.

The PCR used 60 Vbeta and 13 Jbeta primers. Profiling relied on immunoSEQ multiplex PCR, and the TCRdb table lists in-frame clones only, not all of them. The sample yields some 90,000 clones, 60% to 80% seen once. Germline CDR1 LNHDA, CDR2 SQIVND (reference sequence). This CDR3 has 12 residues. The V gene end was trimmed by 5 bases and the J gene end by 4 bases; junction bases not matched to a gene: 2. Comments on this clone: Its antigen is unknown.

V and J are TRBV19 and TRBJ2-7, with 7 positions matching TRBD2. Sequencing was carried out using PBMCs. This clonotype was sampled from a female donor in good health and CMV-seronegative. CDR3 bases: TGTGCCAGTAGTGAGGGAGGGTACGAGCAGTACTTC. Protein product: CASSEGGYEQYF.